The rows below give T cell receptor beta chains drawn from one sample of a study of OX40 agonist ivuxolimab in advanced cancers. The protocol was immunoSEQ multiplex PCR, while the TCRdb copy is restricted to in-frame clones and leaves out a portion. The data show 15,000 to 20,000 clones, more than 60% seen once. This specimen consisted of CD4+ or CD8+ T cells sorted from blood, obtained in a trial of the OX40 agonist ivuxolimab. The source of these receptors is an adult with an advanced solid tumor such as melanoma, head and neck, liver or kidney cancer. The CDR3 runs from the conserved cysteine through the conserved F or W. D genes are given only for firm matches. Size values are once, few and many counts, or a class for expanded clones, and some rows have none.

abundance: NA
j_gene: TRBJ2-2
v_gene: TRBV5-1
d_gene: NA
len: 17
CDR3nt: TGCGCCAGCAGCCCCCCGTTCTTGGGGGCCGACACCGGGGAGCTGTTTTTT
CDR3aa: CASSPPFLGADTGELFF

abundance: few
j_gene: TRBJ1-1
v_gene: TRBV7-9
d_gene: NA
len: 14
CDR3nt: TGTGCCAGCAGCCTATCGTCGGGGCTCCTGGGGGCTTTCTTT
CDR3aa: CASSLSSGLLGAFF

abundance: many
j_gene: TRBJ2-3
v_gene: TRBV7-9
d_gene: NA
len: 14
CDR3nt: TGTGCCAGCAGCCCGAGTCGGGTTACAGATACGCAGTATTTT
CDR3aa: CASSPSRVTDTQYF

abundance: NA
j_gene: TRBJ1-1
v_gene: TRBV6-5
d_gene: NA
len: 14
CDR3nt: TGTGCCAGCACCGACCCAGTGAGCGGCACTGAAGCTTTCTTT
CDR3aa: CASTDPVSGTEAFF

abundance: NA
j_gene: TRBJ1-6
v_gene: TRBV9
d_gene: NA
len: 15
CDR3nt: TGTGCCAGCAGCGTAGGGAGCTCCTATAATTCACCCCTCCACTTT
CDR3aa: CASSVGSSYNSPLHF

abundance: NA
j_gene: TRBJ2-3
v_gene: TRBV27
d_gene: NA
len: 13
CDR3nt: TGTGCCAGCGACACCTCGAGAGGTCATGCGCAGTATTTT
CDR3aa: CASDTSRGHAQYF

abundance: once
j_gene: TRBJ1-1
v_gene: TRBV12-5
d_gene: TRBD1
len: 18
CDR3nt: TGTGCTAGTGGTTTGCCGGCAGGGGGCGTTCCCCTGAACACTGAAGCTTTCTTT
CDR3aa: CASGLPAGGVPLNTEAFF

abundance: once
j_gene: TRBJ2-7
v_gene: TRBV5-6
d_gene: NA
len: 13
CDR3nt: TGTGCCAGCAGCTTGCCCGCTGGATACGAGCAGTACTTC
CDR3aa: CASSLPAGYEQYF

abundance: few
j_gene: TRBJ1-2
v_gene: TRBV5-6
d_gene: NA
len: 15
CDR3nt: TGTGCCAGCAGCTCACAGGGAGCGTTGGGCTATGGCTACACCTTC
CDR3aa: CASSSQGALGYGYTF

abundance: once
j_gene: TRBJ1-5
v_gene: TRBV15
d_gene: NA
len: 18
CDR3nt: TGTGCCACCAGCAGAGATCCGGCAGGCCTTTCGGGCAATCAGCCCCAGCATTTT
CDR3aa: CATSRDPAGLSGNQPQHF

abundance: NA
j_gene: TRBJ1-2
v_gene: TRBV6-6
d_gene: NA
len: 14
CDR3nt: TGTGCCAGCAGCTACGGGGGCGCTAACTATGGCTACACCTTC
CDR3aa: CASSYGGANYGYTF

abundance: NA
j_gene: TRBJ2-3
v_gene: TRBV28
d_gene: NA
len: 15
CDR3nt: TGTGCCAGCAGTTTATTTATCGACAGCACAGATACGCAGTATTTT
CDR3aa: CASSLFIDSTDTQYF

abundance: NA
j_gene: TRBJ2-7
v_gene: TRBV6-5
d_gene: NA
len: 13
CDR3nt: TGTGCCAGCAGTTACTCGACTGGCTACGAGCAGTACTTC
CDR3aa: CASSYSTGYEQYF

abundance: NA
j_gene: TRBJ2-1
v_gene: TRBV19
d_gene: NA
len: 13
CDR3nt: TGTGCCAGTGGAGAGGACGGGTACAATGAGCAGTTCTTC
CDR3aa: CASGEDGYNEQFF

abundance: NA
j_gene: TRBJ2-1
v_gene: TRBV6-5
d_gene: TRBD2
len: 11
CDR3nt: TGTGCCAGCAGTTACGGGCGGGAGGAGTTCTTC
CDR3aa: CASSYGREEFF

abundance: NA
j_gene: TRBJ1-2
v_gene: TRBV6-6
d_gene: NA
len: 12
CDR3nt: TGTGCCAGCACTTTCCGGGGGGACGGCTACACCTTC
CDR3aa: CASTFRGDGYTF

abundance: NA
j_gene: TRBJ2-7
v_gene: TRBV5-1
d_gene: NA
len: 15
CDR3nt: TGCGCCAGCAGCCCATACCGGACCTCCTACTACGAGCAGTACTTC
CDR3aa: CASSPYRTSYYEQYF

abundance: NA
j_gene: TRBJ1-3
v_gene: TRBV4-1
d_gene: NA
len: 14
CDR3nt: TGCGCCAGCAGCCAAGTACTCTCTGGAAACACCATATATTTT
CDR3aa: CASSQVLSGNTIYF

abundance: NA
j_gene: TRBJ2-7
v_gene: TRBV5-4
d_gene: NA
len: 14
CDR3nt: TGTGCCAGCAGCTTGTGGGGCGGATCCTACGAGCAGTACTTC
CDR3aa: CASSLWGGSYEQYF

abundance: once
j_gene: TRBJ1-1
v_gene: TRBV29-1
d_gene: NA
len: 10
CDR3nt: TGCAGCGTTGCGGGGGTTATAGCTTTCTTT
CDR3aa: CSVAGVIAFF

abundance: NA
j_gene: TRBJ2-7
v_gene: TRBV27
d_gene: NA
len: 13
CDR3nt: TGTGCCAGCAGAGGACTTTACTCCTACGAGCAGTACTTC
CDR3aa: CASRGLYSYEQYF

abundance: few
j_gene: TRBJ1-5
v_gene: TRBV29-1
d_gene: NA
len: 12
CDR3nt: TGCAGCGGTGGGGACAGCAATCAGCCCCAGCATTTT
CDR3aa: CSGGDSNQPQHF

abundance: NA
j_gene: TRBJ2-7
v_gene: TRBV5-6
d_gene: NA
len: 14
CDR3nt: TGTGCCAGCAGCTTGGTAGGAAGCTCCTACGAGCAGTACTTC
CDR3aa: CASSLVGSSYEQYF

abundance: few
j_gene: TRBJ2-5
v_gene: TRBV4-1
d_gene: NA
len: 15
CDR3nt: TGCGCCAGCAGCCAGCTGATCGCAGGGGCAGAGACCCAGTACTTC
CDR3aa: CASSQLIAGAETQYF

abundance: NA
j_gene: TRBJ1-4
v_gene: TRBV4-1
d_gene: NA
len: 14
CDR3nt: TGCGCCAGCAGCCTACAGACAACTAATGAAAAACTGTTTTTT
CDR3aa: CASSLQTTNEKLFF

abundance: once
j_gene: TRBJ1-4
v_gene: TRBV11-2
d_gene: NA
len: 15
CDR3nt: TGTGCCAGCAGCTTAGGGACCGGAGGAGGTGAAAAACTGTTTTTT
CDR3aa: CASSLGTGGGEKLFF

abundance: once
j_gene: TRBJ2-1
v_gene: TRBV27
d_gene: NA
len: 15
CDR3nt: TGTGCCAGCAGTTTGCGGGGTAGCTCCTACAATGAGCAGTTCTTC
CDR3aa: CASSLRGSSYNEQFF

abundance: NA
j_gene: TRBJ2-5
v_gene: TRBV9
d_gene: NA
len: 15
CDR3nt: TGTGCCAGCAGCGTAGGGGGCAGGGCAGGGGAGACCCAGTACTTC
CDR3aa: CASSVGGRAGETQYF

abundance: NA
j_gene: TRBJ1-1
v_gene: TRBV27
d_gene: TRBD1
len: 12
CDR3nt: TGTGCCAGCAGACAGGGGGACACTGAAGCTTTCTTT
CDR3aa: CASRQGDTEAFF

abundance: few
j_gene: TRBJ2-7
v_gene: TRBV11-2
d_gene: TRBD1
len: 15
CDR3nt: TGTGCCAGCAGCTTAGGACAGGGGAGCTCCTACGAGCAGTACTTC
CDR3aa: CASSLGQGSSYEQYF

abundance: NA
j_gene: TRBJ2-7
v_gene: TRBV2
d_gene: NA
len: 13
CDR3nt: TGTGCCAGCAGACTGACAGGATCCTACGAGCAGTACTTC
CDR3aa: CASRLTGSYEQYF

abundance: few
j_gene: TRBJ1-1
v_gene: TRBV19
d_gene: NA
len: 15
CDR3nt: TGTGCCAGTTTCCCTCCGTACGGCATGAACACTGAAGCTTTCTTT
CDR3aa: CASFPPYGMNTEAFF

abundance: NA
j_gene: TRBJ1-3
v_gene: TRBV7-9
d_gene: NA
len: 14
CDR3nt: TGTGCCAGCAGCCCCCTGAGTGTAGCAAACACCATATATTTT
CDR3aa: CASSPLSVANTIYF

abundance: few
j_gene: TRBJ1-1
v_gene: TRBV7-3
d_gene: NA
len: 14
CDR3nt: TGTGCCAGCAGCCCTATGGGGGCAGCACCTGAAGCTTTCTTT
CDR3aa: CASSPMGAAPEAFF

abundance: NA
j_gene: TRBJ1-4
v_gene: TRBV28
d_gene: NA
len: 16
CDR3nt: TGTGCCAGCAGTTTATCGAGATTAGCAACTAATGAAAAACTGTTTTTT
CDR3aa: CASSLSRLATNEKLFF

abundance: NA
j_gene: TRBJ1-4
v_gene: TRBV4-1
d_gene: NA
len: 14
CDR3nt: TGCGCCAGCAGCCCCCCCTGGGGTGAAGAAAAACTGTTTTTT
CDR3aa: CASSPPWGEEKLFF

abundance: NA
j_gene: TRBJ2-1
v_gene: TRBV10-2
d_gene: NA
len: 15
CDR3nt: TGCGCCAGCAGCCTTGACTCGTACCCCTACAATGAGCAGTTCTTC
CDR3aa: CASSLDSYPYNEQFF

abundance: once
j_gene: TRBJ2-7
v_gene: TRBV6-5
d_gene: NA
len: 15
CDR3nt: TGTGCCAGCAGGGACCGGGACTCATTCGACTACGAGCAGTACTTC
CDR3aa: CASRDRDSFDYEQYF

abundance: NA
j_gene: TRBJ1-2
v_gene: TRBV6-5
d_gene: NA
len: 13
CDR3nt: TGTGCCAGCAGCCCCTCATCTAGCTATGGCTACACCTTC
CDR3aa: CASSPSSSYGYTF

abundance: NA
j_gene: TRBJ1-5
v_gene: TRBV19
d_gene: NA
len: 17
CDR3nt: TGTGCCAGTAGTATACGGATGCGGTCGCTAACAGATCAGCCCCAGCATTTT
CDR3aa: CASSIRMRSLTDQPQHF

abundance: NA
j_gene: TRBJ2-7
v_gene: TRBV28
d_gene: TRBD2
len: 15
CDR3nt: TGTGCCAGCAGAACTAGCGGGGGTCTCGCTAGGGAGCAGTACTTC
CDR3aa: CASRTSGGLAREQYF